This T cell receptor (beta chain) was captured by sequencing in a study of T cell responses to AZD1222 COVID-19 vaccine. The study, taken as a whole, reports: Nearly half of the spike-specific TCRs reportedly recognize variant regions that carry no mutations. Spike-specific TCR breadth and depth went up after people got two AZD1222 doses.

Per germline, CDR1 SGHRS and CDR2 YFSETQ. The CDR3 totals 15 residues. Trimming at V came to 5 bases and at J to 3 bases, leaving 9 bases not matched to a gene. Sequencing used immunoSEQ multiplex PCR; TCRdb keeps in-frame clones, though not all of them. Of fewer than 150,000 clones listed, roughly 90% are singletons. Pooling covered second doses at about 4 or about 12 weeks. In the case of this clone: Its antigen remains unidentified.

The source is an adult who received the AZD1222 COVID-19 vaccine. Sequencing used peripheral blood, obtained 28 days after the second AZD1222 dose. V is TRBV5-1 and J is TRBJ2-3; 7 bases are a match to TRBD2. The CDR3 DNA sequence: TGCGCCAGCAGTCAAGGACTAGATTGGACAGATACGCAGTATTTT. It encodes CASSQGLDWTDTQYF.